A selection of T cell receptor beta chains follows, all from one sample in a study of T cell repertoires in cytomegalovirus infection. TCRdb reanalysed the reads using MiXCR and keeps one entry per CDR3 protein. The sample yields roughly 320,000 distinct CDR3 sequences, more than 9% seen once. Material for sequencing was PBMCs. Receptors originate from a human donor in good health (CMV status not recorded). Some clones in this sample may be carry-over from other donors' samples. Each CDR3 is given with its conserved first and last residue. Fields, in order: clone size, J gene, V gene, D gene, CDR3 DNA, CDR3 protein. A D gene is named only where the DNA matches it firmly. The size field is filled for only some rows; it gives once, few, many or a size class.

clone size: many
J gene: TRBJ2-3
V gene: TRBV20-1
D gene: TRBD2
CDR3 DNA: TGCAGTGCTATCAACGTCCGTAGGCGCGGGAGAAGCACAGATACGCAGTATTTT
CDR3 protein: CSAINVRRRGRSTDTQYF

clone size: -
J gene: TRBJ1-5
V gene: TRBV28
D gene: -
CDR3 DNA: TGTGCCAGCGGCGGGGGGAATCAGCCCCAGCATTTT
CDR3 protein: CASGGGNQPQHF

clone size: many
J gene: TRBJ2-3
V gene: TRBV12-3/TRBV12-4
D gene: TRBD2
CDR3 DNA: TGTGCCAGCAGTCCTAGCGGGATTGGGACAGATACGCAGTATTTT
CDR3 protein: CASSPSGIGTDTQYF

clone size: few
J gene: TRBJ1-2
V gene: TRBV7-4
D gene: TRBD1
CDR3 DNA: TGTGCCAGCAGCCTCGGGGACAGTGGCTATGGCTACACCTTC
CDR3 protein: CASSLGDSGYGYTF

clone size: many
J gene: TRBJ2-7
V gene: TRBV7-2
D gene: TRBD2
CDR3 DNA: TGTGCCAGCAGCTTAGCAGGTCTAGCGGGAGTTGGGCAATACGAGCAGTACTTC
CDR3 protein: CASSLAGLAGVGQYEQYF

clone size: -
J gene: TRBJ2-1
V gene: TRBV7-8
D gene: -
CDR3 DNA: TGTGCCAGCAGCGACGCTAGCGTGGTGCAGTTCTTC
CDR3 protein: CASSDASVVQFF

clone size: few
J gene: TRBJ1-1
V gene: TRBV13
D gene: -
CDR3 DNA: TGTGCCAGCGGTAAATGGGGGGAGAAGACTGAAGCTTTCTTT
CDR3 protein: CASGKWGEKTEAFF

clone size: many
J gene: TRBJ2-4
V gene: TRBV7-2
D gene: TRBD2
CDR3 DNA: TGTGCCAGCAGCTTAGACAGTCGAGCGGGAGTACGAAACATTCAGTACTTC
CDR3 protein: CASSLDSRAGVRNIQYF

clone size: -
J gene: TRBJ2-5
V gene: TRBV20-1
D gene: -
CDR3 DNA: TGCAGTGCTAGAGCCGCAAGGCTGTCAGTGGCCCAGTACTTC
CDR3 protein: CSARAARLSVAQYF

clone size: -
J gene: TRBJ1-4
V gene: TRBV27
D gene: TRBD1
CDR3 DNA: TGTGCCAGCAGTACCTCAGGGGGGGCTAATGAAAAACTGTTTTTT
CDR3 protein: CASSTSGGANEKLFF

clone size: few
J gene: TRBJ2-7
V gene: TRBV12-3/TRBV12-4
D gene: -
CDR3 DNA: TGTGCCAGCACCTTGACCGGGACGGGGGAGCAGTACTTC
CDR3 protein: CASTLTGTGEQYF

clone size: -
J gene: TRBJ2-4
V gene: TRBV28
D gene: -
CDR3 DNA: TGTGCCAGCAGTTCCCCTCTCGGCCGAGGCAAAAACATTCAGTACTTC
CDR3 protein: CASSSPLGRGKNIQYF

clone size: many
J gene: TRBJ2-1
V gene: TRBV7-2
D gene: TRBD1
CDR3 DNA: TGTGCCAGCAGCTCCCCTCCCGGACAGGGAATAGTTCGACAGTTCTTC
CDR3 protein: CASSSPPGQGIVRQFF

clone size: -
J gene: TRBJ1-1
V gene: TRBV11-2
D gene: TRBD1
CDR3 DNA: TGTGCCAGCAGCTCCCGGGACAGGGGTTATACTGAAGCTTTCTTT
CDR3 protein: CASSSRDRGYTEAFF